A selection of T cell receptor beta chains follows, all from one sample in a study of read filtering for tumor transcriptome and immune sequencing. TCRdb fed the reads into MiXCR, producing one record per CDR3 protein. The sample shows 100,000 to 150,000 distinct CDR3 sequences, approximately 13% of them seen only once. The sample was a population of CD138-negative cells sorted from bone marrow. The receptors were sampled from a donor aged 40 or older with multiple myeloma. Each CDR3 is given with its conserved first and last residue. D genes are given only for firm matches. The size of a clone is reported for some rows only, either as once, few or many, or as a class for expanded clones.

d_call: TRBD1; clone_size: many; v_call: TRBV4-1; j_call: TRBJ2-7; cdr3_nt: TGCGCCAGCAGCCAAGGCCTCATGGACAGGGGCTACGAGCAGTACTTC; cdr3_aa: CASSQGLMDRGYEQYF
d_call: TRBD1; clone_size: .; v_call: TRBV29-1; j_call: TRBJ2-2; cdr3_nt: TGCAGCGCCGACAGGGAACCCTCCGGGGAGCTGTTTTTT; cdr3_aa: CSADREPSGELFF
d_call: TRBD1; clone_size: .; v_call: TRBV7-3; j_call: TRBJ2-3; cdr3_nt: TGTGCCAGCAGCTCCGCCGGCAGGGGGCTGGGGGATACGCGGTATTTT; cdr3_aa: CASSSAGRGLGDTRYF
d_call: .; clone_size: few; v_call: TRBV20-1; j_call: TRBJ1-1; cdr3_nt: TGCAGTGCTGAAGCGGGGGGGCCCGGCACTGAAGCTTTCTTT; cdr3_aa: CSAEAGGPGTEAFF
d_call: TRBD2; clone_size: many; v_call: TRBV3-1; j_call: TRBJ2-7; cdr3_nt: TGTGCCAGCAGACATAGCGGGAGTCACGAGCAGTACTTC; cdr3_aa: CASRHSGSHEQYF
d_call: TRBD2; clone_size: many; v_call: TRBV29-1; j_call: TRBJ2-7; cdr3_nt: TGCAGCGTTCAGCGGGAGGGGTACGAGCAGTACTTC; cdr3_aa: CSVQREGYEQYF
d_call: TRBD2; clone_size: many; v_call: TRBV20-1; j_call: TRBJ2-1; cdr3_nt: TGCAGTGCCACAGGGACTAGCGGGAGCAATGAGCAGTTCTTC; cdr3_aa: CSATGTSGSNEQFF
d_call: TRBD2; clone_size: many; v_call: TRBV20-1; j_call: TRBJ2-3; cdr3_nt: TGCAGTGCTAGACCATATAGCGGGAGGACCGATACGCAGTATTTT; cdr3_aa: CSARPYSGRTDTQYF
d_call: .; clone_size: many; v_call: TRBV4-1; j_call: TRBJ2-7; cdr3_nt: TGCGCCAGCAGACAGCGCCCGGGGCCCTACGAGCAGTACTTC; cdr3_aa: CASRQRPGPYEQYF
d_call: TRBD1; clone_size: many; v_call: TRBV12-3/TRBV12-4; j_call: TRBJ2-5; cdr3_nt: TGTGCCAGCAGTTTAAGGTTCGGACAGGGGGAGAGAGAGACCCAGTACTTC; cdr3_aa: CASSLRFGQGERETQYF
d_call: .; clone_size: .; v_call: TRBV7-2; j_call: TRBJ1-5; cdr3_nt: TGTGCCAACAGCCCCGACAATCAGCCCCAGCATTTT; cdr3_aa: CANSPDNQPQHF
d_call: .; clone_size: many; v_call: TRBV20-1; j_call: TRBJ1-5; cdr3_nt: TGCAGTGCCAGGAGAAAAAGGGATCAGCCCCAGCATTTT; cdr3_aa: CSARRKRDQPQHF
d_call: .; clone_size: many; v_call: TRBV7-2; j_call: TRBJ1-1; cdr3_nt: TGTGCCAGCAGCTTAACAATAGGAGCCTCCGGCACTGAAGCTTTCTTT; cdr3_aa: CASSLTIGASGTEAFF
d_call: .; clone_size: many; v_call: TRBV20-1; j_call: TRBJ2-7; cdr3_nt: TGCAGTGCTAGAGCAAGACAGAGCTCCTACGAGCAGTACTTC; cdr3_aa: CSARARQSSYEQYF
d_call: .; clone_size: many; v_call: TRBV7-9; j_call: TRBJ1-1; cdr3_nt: TGTGCCAGCAGCCGCTATATGAACACTGAAGCTTTCTTT; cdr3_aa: CASSRYMNTEAFF
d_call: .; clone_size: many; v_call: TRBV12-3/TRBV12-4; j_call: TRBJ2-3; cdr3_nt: TGTGCCAGCAGTCCCCGACAGGTTAGGACAGATACGCAGTATTTT; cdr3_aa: CASSPRQVRTDTQYF
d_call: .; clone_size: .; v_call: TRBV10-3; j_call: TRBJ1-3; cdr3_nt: TGTGCCATCAGTGAACCGCAGGGGACCTCTGGAAACACCATATATTTT; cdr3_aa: CAISEPQGTSGNTIYF